The 5 T cell receptor beta chains below were found in one sample sequenced in a study of CD8 T cells in Susac syndrome. It was with random hexamers that roughly 0.5 to 1 ug RNA was reverse transcribed. TCRdb ran MiXCR on the immunoSEQ multiplex PCR reads and lists one entry per CDR3 protein. Of about 120,000 distinct CDR3 sequences detected, over 95% appear once; the ten largest clones hold approximately 0.15%. The source material was CD4+ T cells from PBMCs. These receptors originate from a human donor with Susac syndrome.

The gene calls are TRBV4-1 and TRBJ1-1; a weak D match, TRBD1 (6 bases). CDR3 length: 15 residues. The germline V gene has CDR1 MGHRA and CDR2 YSYEKL. Trimming left V 0 bases short and J 3 bases short, with 11 bases between. CDR3 DNA sequence: TGCGCCAGCAGCCAAGACCGGCCAGGGGACACTGAAGCTTTCTTT. As protein: CASSQDRPGDTEAFF.

The J gene is TRBJ2-6, the V gene TRBV30; D is uncertain. The CDR3 has 16 amino acids. Germline V gives CDR1 GTSNPN, CDR2 SVGIG (reference sequence). The germline V and J ends were trimmed by 0 bases and 1 base, with 10 bases remaining between them. CDR3 nucleotide sequence: TGTGCCTGGAGTGTACTTCTGAGGTCTGGGGCCAACGTCCTGACTTTC. It encodes CAWSVLLRSGANVLTF.

CDR3 DNA: TGTGCCAGTAGTAGCGGGAGCGTGGACAATGAGCAGTTCTTC. Translation: CASSSGSVDNEQFF. V gene TRBV19 combines with J gene TRBJ2-1, with 7 bases matching TRBD2. This CDR3 has 14 residues. J was trimmed by 5 bases and V by 4 bases; bases with no gene match: 5. Germline CDR1 is LNHDA and CDR2 is SQIVND (reference sequence).

The rearrangement uses TRBV12-3 or TRBV12-4 and TRBJ2-7; D is undetermined. CDR3 length: 12 residues. Trimming removed 3 bases from V and 7 bases from J, with 10 bases in between. The CDR3, as DNA: TGTGCCAGCAGTTTTTACACGTTGGAGCAGTACTTC. It translates to CASSFYTLEQYF.

V gene TRBV20-1 combines with J gene TRBJ2-1; TRBD2 might be the D (6 bases). CDR1 DFQATT and CDR2 SNEGSKA come from the germline V gene (reference sequence). This CDR3 region has 16 residues. Trimming took 6 bases from V and 0 from J, leaving 18 bases between them. CDR3 sequence (DNA): TGCAGTGCGAGACCCTTACTAGCTAGCTCCTACAATGAGCAGTTCTTC. Translated: CSARPLLASSYNEQFF.